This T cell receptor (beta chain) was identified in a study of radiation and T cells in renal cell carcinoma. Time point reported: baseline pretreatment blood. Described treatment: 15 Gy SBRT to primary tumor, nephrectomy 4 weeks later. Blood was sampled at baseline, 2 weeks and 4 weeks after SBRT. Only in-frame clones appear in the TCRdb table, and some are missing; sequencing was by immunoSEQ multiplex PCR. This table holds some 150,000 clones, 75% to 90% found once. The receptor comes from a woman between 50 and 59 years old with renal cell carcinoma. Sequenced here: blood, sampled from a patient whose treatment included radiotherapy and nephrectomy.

The CDR3 DNA reads TGTGCCAGCAGCCCAGGGGGCCGGGGAAACACCATATATTTT. As protein: CASSPGGRGNTIYF. V and J are TRBV7-9 and TRBJ1-3; TRBD1 matches at 8 bases. The V and J ends lost 5 bases and 4 bases, in that order; junction bases with no gene match: 4. Germline-derived CDR1 and CDR2 are SEHNR and FQNEAQ (reference sequence). This CDR3 is 14 amino acids long.